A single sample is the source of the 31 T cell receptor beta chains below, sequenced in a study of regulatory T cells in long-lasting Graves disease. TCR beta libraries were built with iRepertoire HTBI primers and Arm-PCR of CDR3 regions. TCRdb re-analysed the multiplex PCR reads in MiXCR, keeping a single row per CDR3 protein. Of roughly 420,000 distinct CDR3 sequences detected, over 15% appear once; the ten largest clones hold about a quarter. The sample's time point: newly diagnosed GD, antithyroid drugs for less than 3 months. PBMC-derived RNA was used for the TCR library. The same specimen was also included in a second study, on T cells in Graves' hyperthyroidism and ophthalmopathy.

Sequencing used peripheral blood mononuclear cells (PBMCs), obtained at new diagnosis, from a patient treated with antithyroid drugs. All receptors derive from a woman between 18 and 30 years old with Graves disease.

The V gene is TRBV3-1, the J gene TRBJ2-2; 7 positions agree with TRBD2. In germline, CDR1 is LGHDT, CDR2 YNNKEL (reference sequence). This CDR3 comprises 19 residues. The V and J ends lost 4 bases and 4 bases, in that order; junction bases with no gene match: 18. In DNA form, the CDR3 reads TGTGCCAGCAGCCTACGAACCGCACTTGGACTAGGACTCACCGGGGAGCTGTTTTTT. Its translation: CASSLRTALGLGLTGELFF.

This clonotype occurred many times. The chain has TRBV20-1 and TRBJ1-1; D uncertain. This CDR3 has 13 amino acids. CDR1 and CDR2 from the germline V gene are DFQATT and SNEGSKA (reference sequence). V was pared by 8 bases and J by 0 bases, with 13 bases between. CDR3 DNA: TGCAGTTCCTGGTCAGGCATGAACACTGAAGCTTTCTTT. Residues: CSSWSGMNTEAFF.

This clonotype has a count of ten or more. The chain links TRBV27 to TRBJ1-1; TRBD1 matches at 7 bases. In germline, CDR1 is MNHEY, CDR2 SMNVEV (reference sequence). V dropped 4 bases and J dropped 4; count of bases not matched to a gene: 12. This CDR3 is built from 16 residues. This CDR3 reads CASSSTGRGLATEAFF. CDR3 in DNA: TGTGCCAGCAGTTCGACAGGGCGGGGGTTGGCCACTGAAGCTTTCTTT.

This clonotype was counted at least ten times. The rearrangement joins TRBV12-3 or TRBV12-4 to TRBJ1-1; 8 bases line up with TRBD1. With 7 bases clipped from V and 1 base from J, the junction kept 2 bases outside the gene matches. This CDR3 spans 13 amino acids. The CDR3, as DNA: TGTGCCAGCAAAGGGACAGGGAACACTGAAGCTTTCTTT. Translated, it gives CASKGTGNTEAFF.

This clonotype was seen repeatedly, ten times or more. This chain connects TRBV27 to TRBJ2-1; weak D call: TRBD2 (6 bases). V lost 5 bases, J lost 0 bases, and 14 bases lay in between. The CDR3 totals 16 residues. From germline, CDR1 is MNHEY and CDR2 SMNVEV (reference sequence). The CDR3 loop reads CASSPLAGSSYNEQFF. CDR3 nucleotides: TGTGCCAGCAGTCCCTTGGCGGGAAGCTCCTACAATGAGCAGTTCTTC.

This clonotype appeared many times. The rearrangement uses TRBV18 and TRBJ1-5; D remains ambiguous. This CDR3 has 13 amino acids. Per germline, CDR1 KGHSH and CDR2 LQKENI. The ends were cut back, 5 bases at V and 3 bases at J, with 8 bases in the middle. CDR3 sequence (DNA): TGTGCCAGCTCAGCCGAGTCCAATCAGCCCCAGCATTTT. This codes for CASSAESNQPQHF.

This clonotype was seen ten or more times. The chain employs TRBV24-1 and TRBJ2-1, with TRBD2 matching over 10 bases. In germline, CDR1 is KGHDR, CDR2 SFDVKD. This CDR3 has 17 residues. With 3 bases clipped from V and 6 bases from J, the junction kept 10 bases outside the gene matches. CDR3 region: CATSDPKREGTSNEQFF. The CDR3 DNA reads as TGTGCCACCAGTGATCCTAAGCGGGAGGGGACGAGCAATGAGCAGTTCTTC.

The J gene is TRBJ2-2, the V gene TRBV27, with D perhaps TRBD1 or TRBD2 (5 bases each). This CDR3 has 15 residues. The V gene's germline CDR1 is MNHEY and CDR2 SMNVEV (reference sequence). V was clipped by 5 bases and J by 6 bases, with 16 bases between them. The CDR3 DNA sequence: TGTGCCAGCAGTCCGGGGCTTCCAAACGCCGGGGAGCTGTTTTTT. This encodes CASSPGLPNAGELFF.

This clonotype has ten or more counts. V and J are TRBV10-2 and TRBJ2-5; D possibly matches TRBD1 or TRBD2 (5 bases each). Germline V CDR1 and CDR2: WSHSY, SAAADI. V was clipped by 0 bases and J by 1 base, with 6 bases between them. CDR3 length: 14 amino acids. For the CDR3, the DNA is TGCGCCAGCAGTGAGTCTGGGACCCAAGAGACCCAGTACTTC. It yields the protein CASSESGTQETQYF.

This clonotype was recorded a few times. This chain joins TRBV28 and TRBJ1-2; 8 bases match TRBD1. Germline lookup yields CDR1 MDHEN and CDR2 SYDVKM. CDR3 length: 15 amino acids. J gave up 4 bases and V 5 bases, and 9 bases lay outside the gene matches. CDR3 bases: TGTGCCAGCAGTCCACAGGGGGGGAGTTCCTATGGCTACACCTTC. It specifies CASSPQGGSSYGYTF.

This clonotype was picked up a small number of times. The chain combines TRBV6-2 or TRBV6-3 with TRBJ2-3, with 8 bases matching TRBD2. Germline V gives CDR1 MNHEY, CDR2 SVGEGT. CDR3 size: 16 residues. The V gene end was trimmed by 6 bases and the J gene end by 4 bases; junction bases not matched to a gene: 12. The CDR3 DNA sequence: TGTGCCAGCAGGAAAGGGAGCGGGGGTACTTCAGATACGCAGTATTTT. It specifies CASRKGSGGTSDTQYF.

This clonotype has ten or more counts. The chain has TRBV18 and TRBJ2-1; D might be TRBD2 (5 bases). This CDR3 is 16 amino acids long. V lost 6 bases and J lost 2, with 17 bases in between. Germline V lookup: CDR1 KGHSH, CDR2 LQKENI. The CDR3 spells CASSRLSSTAYNEQFF. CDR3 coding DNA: TGTGCCAGCTCCCGACTAAGTTCCACGGCCTACAATGAGCAGTTCTTC.

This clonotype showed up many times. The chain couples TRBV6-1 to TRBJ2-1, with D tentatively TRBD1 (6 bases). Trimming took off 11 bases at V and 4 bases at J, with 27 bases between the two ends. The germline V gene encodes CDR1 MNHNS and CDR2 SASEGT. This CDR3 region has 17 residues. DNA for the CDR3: TGTGCCGGCTATAACTCATCCGGGACACCTTTTTACAATGAGCAGTTCTTC. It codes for CAGYNSSGTPFYNEQFF.

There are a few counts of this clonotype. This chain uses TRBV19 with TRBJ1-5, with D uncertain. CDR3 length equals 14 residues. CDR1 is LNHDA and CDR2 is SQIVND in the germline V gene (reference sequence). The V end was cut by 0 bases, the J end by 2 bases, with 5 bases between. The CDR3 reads CASSIESGNQPQHF. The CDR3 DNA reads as TGTGCCAGTAGTATAGAATCGGGCAATCAGCCCCAGCATTTT.

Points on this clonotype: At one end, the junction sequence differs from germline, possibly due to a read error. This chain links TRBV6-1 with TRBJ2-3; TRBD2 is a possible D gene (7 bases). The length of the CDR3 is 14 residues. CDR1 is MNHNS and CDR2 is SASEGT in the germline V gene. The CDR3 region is CASSLGGAGDTLYF. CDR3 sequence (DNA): TGTGCCAGCAGTCTGGGGGGGGCTGGAGATACGCTGTATTTT.

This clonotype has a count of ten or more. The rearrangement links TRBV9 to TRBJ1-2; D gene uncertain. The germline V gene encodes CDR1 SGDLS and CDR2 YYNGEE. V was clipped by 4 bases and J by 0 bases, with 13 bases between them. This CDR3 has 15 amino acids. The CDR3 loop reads CASSPSKSPNYGYTF. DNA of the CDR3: TGTGCCAGCAGCCCCTCGAAAAGCCCTAACTATGGCTACACCTTC.

The CDR3 DNA follows: TGTGCCAGTAGTCTCGGCCCTCCCTCCTACGAGCAGTACTTC. Its protein is CASSLGPPSYEQYF. The chain has TRBV19 and TRBJ2-7, with D unclear. Germline V gene lookup returns CDR1 LNHDA and CDR2 SQIVND (reference sequence). This CDR3 has 14 amino acids. Trimming left V 5 bases short and J 0 bases short, with 11 bases between.

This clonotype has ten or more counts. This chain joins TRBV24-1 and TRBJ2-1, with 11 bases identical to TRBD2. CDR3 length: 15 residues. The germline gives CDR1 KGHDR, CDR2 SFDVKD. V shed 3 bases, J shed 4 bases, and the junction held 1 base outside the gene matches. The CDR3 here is CATSDRLAGYNEQFF. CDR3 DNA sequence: TGTGCCACCAGTGATCGACTAGCGGGGTACAATGAGCAGTTCTTC.

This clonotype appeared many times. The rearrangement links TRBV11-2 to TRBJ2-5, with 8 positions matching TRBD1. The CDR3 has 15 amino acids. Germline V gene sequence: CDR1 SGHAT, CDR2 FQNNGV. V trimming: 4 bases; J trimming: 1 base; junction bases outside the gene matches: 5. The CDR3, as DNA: TGTGCCAGCAGCTCCCCAGGGGGCTCCCAAGAGACCCAGTACTTC. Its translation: CASSSPGGSQETQYF. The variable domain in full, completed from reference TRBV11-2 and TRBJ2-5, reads EAGVAQSPRYKIIEKRQSVAFWCNPISGHATLYWYQQILGQGPKLLIQFQNNGVVDDSQLPKDRFSAERLKGVDSTLKIQPAKLEDSAVYLCASSSPGGSQETQYFGPGTRLLVL.

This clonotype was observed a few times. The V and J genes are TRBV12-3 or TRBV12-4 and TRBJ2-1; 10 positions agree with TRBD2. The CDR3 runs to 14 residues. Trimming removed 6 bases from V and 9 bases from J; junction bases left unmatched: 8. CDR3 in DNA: TGTGCCAGCAGCAAACTAGCGGGATTGGGTGAGCAGTTCTTC. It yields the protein CASSKLAGLGEQFF.

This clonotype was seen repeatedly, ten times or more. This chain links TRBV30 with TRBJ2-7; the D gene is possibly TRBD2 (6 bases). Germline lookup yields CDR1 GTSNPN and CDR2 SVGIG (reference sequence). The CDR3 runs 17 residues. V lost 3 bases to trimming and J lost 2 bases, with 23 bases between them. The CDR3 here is CAWSLRRASWSPYEQYF. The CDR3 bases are TGTGCCTGGAGCCTAAGGAGGGCTAGCTGGAGCCCCTACGAGCAGTACTTC.

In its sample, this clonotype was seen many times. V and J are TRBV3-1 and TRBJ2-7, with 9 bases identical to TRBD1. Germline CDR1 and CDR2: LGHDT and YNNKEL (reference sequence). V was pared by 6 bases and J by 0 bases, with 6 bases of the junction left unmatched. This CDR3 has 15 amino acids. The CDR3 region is CASSKPGQGSYEQYF. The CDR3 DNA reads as TGTGCCAGCAGTAAGCCGGGACAGGGCTCCTACGAGCAGTACTTC.

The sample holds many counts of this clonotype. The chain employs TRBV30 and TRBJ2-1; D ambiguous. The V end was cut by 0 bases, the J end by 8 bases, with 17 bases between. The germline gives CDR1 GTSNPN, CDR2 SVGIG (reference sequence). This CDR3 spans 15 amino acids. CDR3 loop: CAWSVSVGSVYEQFF. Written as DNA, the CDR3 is TGTGCCTGGAGTGTAAGTGTAGGTTCGGTGTATGAGCAGTTCTTC.

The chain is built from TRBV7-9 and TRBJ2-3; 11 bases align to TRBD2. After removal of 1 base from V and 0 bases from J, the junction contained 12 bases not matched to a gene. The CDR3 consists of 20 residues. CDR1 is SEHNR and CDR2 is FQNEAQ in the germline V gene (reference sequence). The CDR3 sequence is CASSLDLSGRAPASTDTQYF. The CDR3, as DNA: TGTGCCAGCAGCTTAGATCTTAGCGGGAGGGCCCCGGCAAGCACAGATACGCAGTATTTT.

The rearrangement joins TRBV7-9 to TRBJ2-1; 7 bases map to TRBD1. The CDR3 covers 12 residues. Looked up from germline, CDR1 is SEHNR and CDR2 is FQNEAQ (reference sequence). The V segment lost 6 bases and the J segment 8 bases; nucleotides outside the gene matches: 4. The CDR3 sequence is CASRTGADEQFF. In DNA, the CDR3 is TGTGCCAGCAGAACAGGGGCGGATGAGCAGTTCTTC.

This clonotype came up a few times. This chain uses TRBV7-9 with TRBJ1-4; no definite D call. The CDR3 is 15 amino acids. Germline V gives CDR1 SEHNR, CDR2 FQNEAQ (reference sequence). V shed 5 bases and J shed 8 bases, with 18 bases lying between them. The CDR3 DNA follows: TGTGCCAGCAGCCGCCCACCCGAGTCAAACGAAAAACTGTTTTTT. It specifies CASSRPPESNEKLFF.

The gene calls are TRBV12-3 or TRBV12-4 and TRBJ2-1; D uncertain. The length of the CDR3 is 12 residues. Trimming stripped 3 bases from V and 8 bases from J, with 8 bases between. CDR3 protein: CASSFVAHEQFF. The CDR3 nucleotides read TGTGCCAGCAGTTTCGTGGCACATGAGCAGTTCTTC.

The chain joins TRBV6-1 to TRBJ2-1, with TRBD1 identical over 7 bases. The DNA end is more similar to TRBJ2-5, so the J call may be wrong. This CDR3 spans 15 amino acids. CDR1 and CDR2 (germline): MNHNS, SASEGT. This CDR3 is CASSEGGQRRWTQYF. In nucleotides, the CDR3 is TGTGCCAGCAGTGAAGGGGGACAGAGACGATGGACCCAGTACTTC.

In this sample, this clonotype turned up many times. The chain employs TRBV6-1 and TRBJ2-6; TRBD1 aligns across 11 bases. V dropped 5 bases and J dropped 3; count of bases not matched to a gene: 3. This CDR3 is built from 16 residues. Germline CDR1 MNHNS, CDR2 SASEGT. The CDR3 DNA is TGTGCCAGCAGTAGGACAGGGGGCTATGGGGCCAACGTCCTGACTTTC. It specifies CASSRTGGYGANVLTF.

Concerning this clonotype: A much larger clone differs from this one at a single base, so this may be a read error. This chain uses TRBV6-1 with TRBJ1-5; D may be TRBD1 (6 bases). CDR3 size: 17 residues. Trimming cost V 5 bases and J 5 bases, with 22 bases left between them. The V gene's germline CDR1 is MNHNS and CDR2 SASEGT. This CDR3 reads CASSKRIGAGVHQPQHF. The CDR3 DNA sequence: TGTGCCAGCAGTAAAAGAATCGGGGCAGGGGTGCATCAGCCCCAGCATTTT.

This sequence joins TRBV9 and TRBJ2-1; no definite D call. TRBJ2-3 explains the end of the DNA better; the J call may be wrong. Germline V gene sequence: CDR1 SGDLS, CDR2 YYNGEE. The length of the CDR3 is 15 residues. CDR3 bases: TGTGCCAGCAGCGTAGGGGTAGGTCCCACAGATACGCAGTATTTT. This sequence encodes CASSVGVGPTDTQYF.